One sample yielded the 30 T cell receptor beta chains listed below, sequenced in a study of blood T cell repertoires in COVID-19 (dated by TCRdb to between 2020 and 2021). The library was produced with the immunoSEQ multiplex PCR assay. What TCRdb holds here is the immuneACCESS table cut down to in-frame rearrangements. Part of the clones is not present; checked against another copy, under half of the missing clones reflect an unresolved V gene, and the others are unexplained. In this sample the table shows 65,000 to 90,000 clones, about 82% of which occur a single time. The leading ten clones occupy 4.8% of the sample. Sequenced sample: peripheral blood. These receptors were taken from a woman aged 80 or over with active or convalescent COVID-19.

The chain joins TRBV27 to TRBJ1-4, with 7 bases that match TRBD1. Per germline, CDR1 MNHEY and CDR2 SMNVEV (reference sequence). The CDR3 runs to 15 residues. The V gene end was trimmed by 3 bases and the J gene end by 5 bases; junction bases not matched to a gene: 6. The CDR3 spells CASSFLGTANEKLFF. The DNA for the CDR3 is TGTGCCAGCAGTTTCCTCGGGACAGCAAATGAAAAACTGTTTTTT.

The chain has TRBV7-3 and TRBJ2-3; 9 bases are shared with TRBD2. Germline CDR1 SGHTA, CDR2 FQGTGA. There are 16 residues in the CDR3. The J segment lost 2 bases and the V segment lost 4 bases, leaving 7 bases of the junction unmatched. The CDR3 DNA reads as TGTGCCAGCAGCTCCCGGGTAGCGGGGGTCACAGATACGCAGTATTTT. It is translated as CASSSRVAGVTDTQYF.

This CDR3 reads CASSTGTRLYNEQFF. Written as DNA, the CDR3 is TGTGCCAGCAGCACCGGGACAAGATTATATAATGAGCAGTTCTTC. The chain carries TRBV28 and TRBJ2-1; possibly TRBD1 for D (6 bases). This CDR3 is 15 amino acids long. V lost 6 bases and J lost 7, with 19 bases in between. Germline values: CDR1 MDHEN, CDR2 SYDVKM.

This chain connects TRBV7-8 to TRBJ2-1, with a weak D call TRBD2 (6 bases). This CDR3 has 16 amino acids. V was trimmed by 1 base and J by 1 base, leaving 11 bases between them. Per the germline V gene, CDR1 is SGHVS and CDR2 is FQNEAQ. The CDR3 spells CASSLVGGSSYNEQFF. The CDR3 region has the DNA TGTGCCAGCAGCTTAGTTGGGGGGAGTTCCTACAATGAGCAGTTCTTC.

This clone is categorized as medium-sized (0.01 to 0.1%). The chain couples TRBV7-9 to TRBJ2-7; the D gene is possibly TRBD1 (7 bases). Trimming took off 5 bases at V and 4 bases at J, with 18 bases between the two ends. CDR1 is SEHNR, CDR2 FQNEAQ, per germline (reference sequence). The CDR3 has 15 amino acids. CDR3: CASSMRQGGRYEQYF. The CDR3 coding sequence is TGTGCCAGCAGCATGAGACAGGGAGGCCGATACGAGCAGTACTTC.

This clone came up once. Here the CDR3 DNA reads TGCAGCGGGGGGCCCGGAGCGGGGAACCGAAGGGGCACAGATACGCAGTATTTT. As protein: CSGGPGAGNRRGTDTQYF. The chain combines TRBV29-1 with TRBJ2-3; weak D call: TRBD2 (7 bases). The CDR3 runs 18 residues. V lost 7 bases, J lost 1 base, and 27 bases lay in between. Germline assignment: CDR1 SQVTM and CDR2 ANQGSEA.

The chain employs TRBV19 and TRBJ1-5; a weak D match, TRBD1 (6 bases). This CDR3 spans 13 amino acids. Trimming stripped 6 bases from V and 5 bases from J, with 11 bases between. Germline CDR1 LNHDA, CDR2 SQIVND (reference sequence). The CDR3: CASSLQGDQPQHF. The CDR3 nucleotides are TGTGCCAGTAGCCTACAGGGCGATCAGCCCCAGCATTTT. The full variable domain, in which reference TRBV19 and TRBJ1-5 provide the parts outside the CDR3, is DGGITQSPKYLFRKEGQNVTLSCEQNLNHDAMYWYRQDPGQGLRLIYYSQIVNDFQKGDIAEGYSVSREKKESFPLTVTSAQKNPTAFYLCASSLQGDQPQHFGDGTRLSIL.

The J gene is TRBJ2-1, the V gene TRBV4-3; 13 nucleotides line up with TRBD2. After removal of 0 bases from V and 10 bases from J, the junction contained 12 bases not matched to a gene. Germline values: CDR1 LGHNA, CDR2 YSLEER. The CDR3 sequence is 18 residues long. For the CDR3, the DNA is TGCGCCAGCAGCCAAGAATCACTAGCGGGGGGGATTGGGAGGGAGCAGTTCTTC. As protein: CASSQESLAGGIGREQFF.

The chain joins TRBV19 to TRBJ2-6; 8 positions match TRBD1. CDR3 size: 20 residues. With V trimmed by 2 bases and J by 2 bases, 14 bases remained unmatched. Germline V gene data show CDR1 as LNHDA and CDR2 as SQIVND (reference sequence). The CDR3 here is CASSITGQGPVGAGANVLTF. In nucleotides, the CDR3 is TGTGCCAGTAGTATAACAGGACAGGGACCTGTAGGAGCTGGGGCCAACGTCCTGACTTTC.

V gene TRBV28 combines with J gene TRBJ1-5; 8 nucleotides match TRBD1. CDR3 length: 18 residues. CDR1 and CDR2 (germline): MDHEN, SYDVKM. V shed 6 bases and J 0 bases; nucleotides not matched to a gene: 13. CDR3 coding DNA: TGTGCCAGCAGACCGCTACCCCGGACAGGGTATAGCAATCAGCCCCAGCATTTT. Its protein product is CASRPLPRTGYSNQPQHF.

The rearrangement uses TRBV6-2 or TRBV6-3 and TRBJ2-1, with 11 bases identical to TRBD2. After removal of 0 bases from V and 4 bases from J, the junction contained 5 bases not matched to a gene. From germline, CDR1 is MNHEY and CDR2 SVGEGT. This CDR3 comprises 17 residues. As DNA, the CDR3 is TGTGCCAGCAGTTACTCTCCGACTAGCGGGATTTACAATGAGCAGTTCTTC. Translation: CASSYSPTSGIYNEQFF.

This clone has a single count. The chain links TRBV7-2 to TRBJ2-1; tentatively, D is TRBD1 (6 bases). The germline CDR1 and CDR2 sequences are SGHTA and FQGNSA. V was shortened by 4 bases and J by 7 bases, with 14 bases between the two germline ends. This CDR3 is built from 14 residues. CDR3 nucleotide sequence: TGTGCCAGCAGCTACGCCCTAGGGGGTAATGAGCAGTTCTTC. Its protein is CASSYALGGNEQFF.

The chain carries TRBV28 and TRBJ2-1; D call uncertain. The CDR3 extends over 12 amino acids. Per the germline V gene, CDR1 is MDHEN and CDR2 is SYDVKM. V was pared by 8 bases and J by 8 bases, with 13 bases between. The CDR3 loop is CASALAGHEQFF. The CDR3 region has the DNA TGTGCCAGCGCCCTTGCTGGGCATGAGCAGTTCTTC.

The chain links TRBV6-5 to TRBJ2-1; 9 bases align to TRBD1. The CDR3 consists of 15 residues. Germline loops: CDR1 MNHEY, CDR2 SVGAGI. V lost 6 bases to trimming and J lost 0 bases; unmatched junction nucleotides: 3. The DNA for the CDR3 is TGTGCCAGCAGCACAGGGGGCACCTCCTACAATGAGCAGTTCTTC. Protein sequence: CASSTGGTSYNEQFF.

The chain joins TRBV28 to TRBJ1-5; TRBD1 matches at 7 bases. Germline V lookup: CDR1 MDHEN, CDR2 SYDVKM. This CDR3 contains 14 residues. V was pared by 8 bases and J by 6 bases, with 10 bases of the junction left unmatched. The CDR3 sequence is CASCAGGSSQPQHF. Here the CDR3 DNA reads TGTGCCAGCTGCGCAGGGGGTTCTAGTCAGCCCCAGCATTTT.

The V and J genes are TRBV19 and TRBJ2-1, with TRBD1 identical over 8 bases. The V and J ends lost 7 bases and 6 bases, in that order; junction bases with no gene match: 8. The CDR3 is 14 residues long. In germline, CDR1 is LNHDA, CDR2 SQIVND (reference sequence). The CDR3 coding sequence is TGTGCCAGTACCACTGGGGACAGGAGCAATGAGCAGTTCTTC. The encoded protein is CASTTGDRSNEQFF.

The chain has TRBV27 and TRBJ1-5, with 11 bases identical to TRBD1. V was pared by 6 bases and J by 1 base, with 2 bases of the junction left unmatched. Germline V CDR1 and CDR2: MNHEY, SMNVEV (reference sequence). CDR3 length: 15 amino acids. DNA for the CDR3: TGTGCCAGCAGGGACAGGGGGCTAAGCAATCAGCCCCAGCATTTT. Amino acid sequence: CASRDRGLSNQPQHF.

The chain couples TRBV3-1 (or the pseudogene TRBV3-2) to TRBJ1-1, with 8 bases that match TRBD1. Germline loops: CDR1 LGHDT, CDR2 YNNKEL (reference sequence). The V gene end was trimmed by 4 bases and the J gene end by 6 bases; junction bases not matched to a gene: 7. The CDR3 contains 14 residues. The CDR3 DNA is TGTGCCAGCAGCCCGCAACAGGGGGAGGCTGAAGCTTTCTTT. Its translation: CASSPQQGEAEAFF.

V usage is TRBV6-6 and J usage is TRBJ2-5; D perhaps matches TRBD1 (5 bases). The CDR3 runs 13 residues. CDR1 is MNHNY, CDR2 SVGAGI, per germline (reference sequence). V lost 7 bases to trimming and J lost 0 bases, with 9 bases between them. The CDR3 DNA is TGTGCCAGCACCGACAGCCACCAAGAGACCCAGTACTTC. This gives the protein CASTDSHQETQYF.

This chain joins TRBV7-2 and TRBJ1-6; D not resolved. Looked up from germline, CDR1 is SGHTA and CDR2 is FQGNSA. Trimming removed 0 bases at V and 7 bases at J, with 4 bases between. The CDR3 covers 13 residues. The CDR3 DNA follows: TGTGCCAGCAGCTTAGCTGCGAATTCACCCCTCCACTTT. It encodes CASSLAANSPLHF.

V is TRBV5-1 and J is TRBJ1-2, with a possible D match to TRBD1 (5 bases). V was shortened by 4 bases and J by 5 bases, with 9 bases between the two germline ends. The germline V gene has CDR1 SGHRS and CDR2 YFSETQ. The CDR3 is made up of 12 amino acids. The CDR3 is CASSPQGYGYTF. DNA for the CDR3: TGCGCCAGCAGCCCGCAGGGATATGGCTACACCTTC.

The gene calls are TRBV5-5 and TRBJ1-1; D unclear. This CDR3 has 12 amino acids. Germline CDR1 is SGHKS and CDR2 is YYEKEE (reference sequence). V lost 7 bases and J lost 5, with 12 bases in between. The DNA of the CDR3 is TGTGCCAGCCGCGTGGGTTTAACTGAAGCTTTCTTT. This sequence encodes CASRVGLTEAFF. Combining the CDR3 with reference TRBV5-5 and TRBJ1-1 gives the whole variable domain DAGVTQSPTHLIKTRGQQVTLRCSPISGHKSVSWYQQVLGQGPQFIFQYYEKEERGRGNFPDRFSARQFPNYSSELNVNALLLGDSALYLCASRVGLTEAFFGQGTRLTVV.

V gene TRBV28 combines with J gene TRBJ1-5; 7 bases agree with TRBD1. Germline V gives CDR1 MDHEN, CDR2 SYDVKM. Trimming at V came to 5 bases and at J to 5 bases, leaving 6 bases not matched to a gene. CDR3 length: 14 amino acids. The CDR3 region has the DNA TGTGCCAGCAGTCCAGACAGGGCCCATCAGCCCCAGCATTTT. Translated: CASSPDRAHQPQHF.

This clone came up a few times. This chain joins TRBV6-2 or TRBV6-3 and TRBJ2-1, with 7 nucleotides matching TRBD2. In germline, CDR1 is MNHEY, CDR2 SVGEGT. The V gene end was trimmed by 5 bases and the J gene end by 7 bases; junction bases not matched to a gene: 8. This CDR3 comprises 14 residues. This CDR3 reads CASSRDGGGNEQFF. CDR3 DNA sequence: TGTGCCAGCAGTCGAGACGGGGGAGGGAATGAGCAGTTCTTC.

This chain links TRBV19 with TRBJ2-3, with D possibly matching TRBD1 (6 bases). The V end lost 9 bases, the J end lost 2 bases, and 9 bases lay between the germline ends. The germline gives CDR1 LNHDA, CDR2 SQIVND (reference sequence). This CDR3 comprises 12 residues. CDR3 sequence: CASRQDTDTQYF. DNA for the CDR3: TGTGCCAGCCGACAGGACACAGATACGCAGTATTTT.

The V and J genes are TRBV9 and TRBJ2-7; 9 bases are a match to TRBD1. This CDR3 is 15 amino acids long. V dropped 0 bases and J dropped 4; count of bases not matched to a gene: 5. Germline CDR1 and CDR2: SGDLS and YYNGEE. DNA of the CDR3: TGTGCCAGCAGCGTAGATGACAGGGGGAATTACGAGCAGTACTTC. This encodes CASSVDDRGNYEQYF.

The chain employs TRBV28 and TRBJ1-2; D gene unclear. The germline V gene encodes CDR1 MDHEN and CDR2 SYDVKM. The CDR3 contains 13 residues. V lost 3 bases, J lost 7 bases, and 12 bases lay in between. In DNA form, the CDR3 reads TGTGCCAGCAGTTTGGCTATGCGACTTGGCTACACCTTC. This sequence encodes CASSLAMRLGYTF.

The V call is TRBV6-5, the J call TRBJ2-5; TRBD2 matches at 11 bases. The junction had 8 bases not matched to a gene; V was cut back by 6 bases and J by 5 bases. The germline CDR1 and CDR2 sequences are MNHEY and SVGAGI. The CDR3 has 15 residues. CDR3 sequence: CASSNLAGGLETQYF. The CDR3 nucleotides are TGTGCCAGCAGCAACCTAGCGGGGGGTTTGGAGACCCAGTACTTC.

This clone was observed a handful of times. The chain combines TRBV24-1 with TRBJ2-7; D is perhaps TRBD1 (5 bases). This CDR3 is 16 amino acids long. Germline V gives CDR1 KGHDR, CDR2 SFDVKD. Trimming removed 0 bases at V and 2 bases at J, with 13 bases between. The CDR3 is CATSDLRLTEPYEQYF. The CDR3 nucleotides are TGTGCCACCAGTGATTTGCGTTTGACAGAGCCCTACGAGCAGTACTTC.

The V gene is TRBV5-1, the J gene TRBJ2-7; 7 bases align to TRBD1. CDR1 and CDR2 (germline): SGHRS, YFSETQ. CDR3 size: 14 residues. Trimming at V came to 4 bases and at J to 3 bases, leaving 7 bases not matched to a gene. The CDR3 DNA reads as TGCGCCAGCAGCACCGGGACAGCGAACTACGAGCAGTACTTC. This gives the protein CASSTGTANYEQYF. The variable domain in full, completed from reference TRBV5-1 and TRBJ2-7, reads KAGVTQTPRYLIKTRGQQVTLSCSPISGHRSVSWYQQTPGQGLQFLFEYFSETQRNKGNFPGRFSGRQFSNSRSEMNVSTLELGDSALYLCASSTGTANYEQYFGPGTRLTVT.